This entry features one TCR beta chain sequence. Its target is not known. This sample is drawn from a study of cytomegalovirus exposure and HLA in healthy donors. The overall study: The 120 validation repertoires were produced on the same platform as the 670 or so repertoires of the first cohort. This was reported in a later analysis.

Germline V gene data show CDR1 as SGHTA and CDR2 as FQGNSA. The CDR3 is 13 amino acids. V lost 4 bases to trimming and J lost 8 bases, with 12 bases between them. The protocol was immunoSEQ multiplex PCR, while the TCRdb copy is restricted to in-frame clones and leaves out a portion. This sample has tens of thousands of clones, with around 96% found just once. Findings of the study overall: It was reported that the classifier diagnosed cytomegalovirus status with high specificity and sensitivity in both the original and validation cohorts.

The rearrangement uses TRBV7-2 and TRBJ2-1, with a weak D call TRBD2 (6 bases). The TCR sequence derives from a man younger than 35 in good health and CMV-seropositive. The sequenced sample consisted of PBMCs. The CDR3 region is CASSSGVSDEQFF. In DNA form, the CDR3 reads TGTGCCAGCAGCTCGGGGGTCAGCGATGAGCAGTTCTTC. Full variable domain (missing parts from reference TRBV7-2 and TRBJ2-1): GAGVSQSPSNKVTEKGKDVELRCDPISGHTALYWYRQSLGQGLEFLIYFQGNSAPDKSGLPSDRFSAERTGGSVSTLTIQRTQQEDSAVYLCASSSGVSDEQFFGPGTRLTVL.